The source of this TCR beta chain is a study of T cell clonotyping in hematopoietic cell transplantation. The sample's time point: recipient sample about 28 days before transplant, after cytoreduction. Clones were read by immunoSEQ multiplex PCR, and TCRdb kept only the in-frame ones, dropping some. The repertoire includes roughly 13,000 clones, roughly 84% of them detected once, and about 17% sits in the top ten. The clonotype was recovered from a man in his 60s with acute myeloid leukemia. Some clones in this sample may be carry-over from other donors' samples. The sample in question was peripheral blood mononuclear cells, obtained before stem cell transplant.

CDR3 nucleotide sequence: TGTGCCAGCAGAGTTAAGGTACTGGCCTACGAGCAGTACTTC. Translation gives CASRVKVLAYEQYF. The chain couples TRBV2 to TRBJ2-7, with D unresolved. V was pared by 6 bases and J by 2 bases, with 14 bases between. The CDR3 is made up of 14 amino acids. Germline loops: CDR1 SNHLY, CDR2 FYNNEI.